Following are 28 T cell receptor beta chains from one sample sequenced in a study of persistence of HIV-infected CD4 T cells. Antigens of these TCRs are unknown. Sequencing used immunoSEQ version 4 in survey mode. Assay used: immunoSEQ multiplex PCR; TCRdb lists only in-frame clones, some missing. Of about 10,000 clones listed, roughly 84% were seen once; the top ten hold roughly 2%. Overlapping HIV-1 Gag 15-mer peptides at 0.85 to 1 ug per peptide per mL were used. Sorting selected CD4+ T cells upregulating both CD40 ligand and CD69. Sequenced material: CD4+ T cells sorted from PBMCs after 18-hour stimulation, taken from a patient who received antiretroviral therapy. These receptors came from an adult woman with HIV who was CMV-seropositive.

J is TRBJ1-3 and V is TRBV14, with D unclear. There are 15 residues in the CDR3. V was shortened by 1 base and J by 4 bases, with 11 bases between the two germline ends. The germline gives CDR1 SGHDN, CDR2 FVKESK. The CDR3 region is CASSQGRRSGNTIYF. The CDR3 nucleotides read TGTGCCAGCAGCCAAGGTCGGAGATCGGGAAACACCATATATTTT.

The rearrangement joins TRBV6-2 or TRBV6-3 to TRBJ1-2, with TRBD1 identical over 11 bases. J was trimmed by 4 bases and V by 5 bases; bases with no gene match: 6. Germline CDR1 is MNHEY and CDR2 is SVGEGT. This CDR3 has 15 amino acids. This chain's CDR3 is CASSPSGQGVYGYTF. CDR3 sequence (DNA): TGTGCCAGCAGTCCCTCGGGACAGGGGGTCTATGGCTACACCTTC.

This clone has a single count. The V and J genes are TRBV19 and TRBJ1-2, with unresolved D. Germline CDR1 LNHDA, CDR2 SQIVND (reference sequence). The V end was cut by 4 bases, the J end by 4 bases, with 13 bases between. The CDR3 consists of 14 residues. CDR3 coding DNA: TGTGCCAGTAGTACTAGATCGCTCGTCTATGGCTACACCTTC. It is translated as CASSTRSLVYGYTF.

V gene TRBV5-1 combines with J gene TRBJ2-3; D is unclear. V was clipped by 0 bases and J by 0 bases, with 5 bases between them. The CDR3 is made up of 14 amino acids. Germline assignment: CDR1 SGHRS and CDR2 YFSETQ. The CDR3 DNA is TGCGCCAGCAGCTTGGGCCAGAGCACAGATACGCAGTATTTT. Translation gives CASSLGQSTDTQYF.

J is TRBJ1-2 and V is TRBV2, with D perhaps matching TRBD1 (6 bases). The CDR3 runs 13 residues. V was trimmed by 8 bases and J by 4 bases, leaving 14 bases between them. The V gene's germline CDR1 is SNHLY and CDR2 FYNNEI. CDR3 sequence: CASWGGRAYGYTF. DNA for the CDR3: TGTGCCAGCTGGGGGGGCAGGGCCTATGGCTACACCTTC.

This clone was counted between two and nine times. This chain uses TRBV9 with TRBJ2-7, with a possible D match to TRBD1 (6 bases). Trimming cost V 0 bases and J 2 bases, with 18 bases left between them. There are 17 residues in the CDR3. CDR1 and CDR2 from the germline V gene are SGDLS and YYNGEE. The CDR3 loop reads CASSVGPYRANPYEQYF. DNA of the CDR3: TGTGCCAGCAGCGTAGGACCGTACAGGGCCAATCCCTACGAGCAGTACTTC. Full variable domain (rest looked up from reference TRBV9 and TRBJ2-7): DSGVTQTPKHLITATGQRVTLRCSPRSGDLSVYWYQQSLDQGLQFLIQYYNGEERAKGNILERFSAQQFPDLHSELNLSSLELGDSALYFCASSVGPYRANPYEQYFGPGTRLTVT.

V and J are TRBV29-1 and TRBJ1-2; 7 nucleotides align to TRBD1. Germline V gene data show CDR1 as SQVTM and CDR2 as ANQGSEA. Losses at the gene ends were 6 bases for V and 2 bases for J; bases not matched to a gene: 3. This CDR3 has 12 amino acids. The CDR3 loop reads CSVPTGNYGYTF. CDR3 nucleotide sequence: TGCAGCGTCCCGACAGGGAACTATGGCTACACCTTC.

The genes are TRBV28 and TRBJ1-1, with no clear D. This CDR3 region has 12 residues. V gave up 7 bases and J gave up 0 bases, with 6 bases separating them. From germline, CDR1 is MDHEN and CDR2 SYDVKM. The CDR3 reads CASTQVNTEAFF. In DNA form, the CDR3 reads TGTGCCAGCACTCAGGTGAACACTGAAGCTTTCTTT.

The rearrangement links TRBV15 to TRBJ1-1; D gene unclear. This CDR3 comprises 13 residues. Germline CDR1 reads LNHNV; CDR2 reads YYDKDF (reference sequence). The V end lost 0 bases, the J end lost 1 base, and 3 bases lay between the germline ends. In DNA, the CDR3 is TGTGCCACCAGCAGAGACAGGAACACTGAAGCTTTCTTT. Translated, it gives CATSRDRNTEAFF.

The chain is built from TRBV5-1 and TRBJ1-3; D is uncertain. The ends were cut back, 1 base at V and 2 bases at J, with 1 base in the middle. Germline CDR1 and CDR2: SGHRS and YFSETQ. This CDR3 contains 12 residues. The CDR3 nucleotides read TGCGCCAGCAGCTTGCCTGGAAACACCATATATTTT. This sequence encodes CASSLPGNTIYF.

This clone was counted only a few times. The rearrangement links TRBV3-1 (or the pseudogene TRBV3-2) to TRBJ1-5; 7 nucleotides align to TRBD1. Germline values: CDR1 LGHDT, CDR2 YNNKEL (reference sequence). The junction had 7 bases not matched to a gene; V was cut back by 2 bases and J by 0 bases. The CDR3 runs to 17 residues. The CDR3 bases are TGTGCCAGCAGCCAATACGGGACAGCTGATAGCAATCAGCCCCAGCATTTT. Protein product: CASSQYGTADSNQPQHF.

This clone has a handful of counts. V usage is TRBV28 and J usage is TRBJ2-5; TRBD2 matches 8 bases. Per the germline V gene, CDR1 is MDHEN and CDR2 is SYDVKM. The V and J ends lost 5 bases and 1 base, in that order; junction bases with no gene match: 3. The CDR3 is made up of 14 amino acids. The chain's CDR3 is CASSPGGAQETQYF. CDR3 nucleotides: TGTGCCAGCAGTCCCGGGGGGGCCCAAGAGACCCAGTACTTC.

This chain links TRBV28 with TRBJ2-7, with TRBD1 matching 10 bases. The CDR3 loop spans 15 amino acids. The trim removed 5 bases at V and 2 bases at J, leaving 6 bases unmatched. Germline V gene data show CDR1 as MDHEN and CDR2 as SYDVKM. The CDR3: CASSPGDRGTYEQYF. The CDR3 DNA follows: TGTGCCAGCAGTCCAGGGGACAGGGGAACCTACGAGCAGTACTTC. Combining the CDR3 with reference TRBV28 and TRBJ2-7 gives the whole variable domain DVKVTQSSRYLVKRTGEKVFLECVQDMDHENMFWYRQDPGLGLRLIYFSYDVKMKEKGDIPEGYSVSREKKERFSLILESASTNQTSMYLCASSPGDRGTYEQYFGPGTRLTVT.

V is TRBV18 and J is TRBJ2-7; a possible D gene is TRBD1 (6 bases). This CDR3 contains 15 residues. CDR1 KGHSH and CDR2 LQKENI come from the germline V gene. Trimming stripped 2 bases from V and 3 bases from J, with 14 bases between. This chain's CDR3 is CASSPWGRSLYEQYF. CDR3 sequence (DNA): TGTGCCAGCTCACCATGGGGGCGTTCCCTCTACGAGCAGTACTTC.

The V call is TRBV18, the J call TRBJ1-1, with TRBD1 matching 7 bases. J gave up 4 bases and V 4 bases, and 6 bases lay outside the gene matches. Germline V gene lookup returns CDR1 KGHSH and CDR2 LQKENI. The CDR3 length is 14 residues. In nucleotides, the CDR3 is TGTGCCAGCTCACGACAGGGTTTGGCCACTGAAGCTTTCTTT. This gives the protein CASSRQGLATEAFF.

This chain uses TRBV11-3 with TRBJ2-7; 14 positions match TRBD2. Germline V gene sequence: CDR1 SGHNT, CDR2 YENEEA. The CDR3 covers 15 residues. J was trimmed by 8 bases and V by 1 base; bases with no gene match: 4. The CDR3 sequence is CASSLGGLAGEQQYF. Written as DNA, the CDR3 is TGTGCCAGCAGCTTAGGGGGACTAGCGGGAGAGCAGCAGTACTTC.

The rearrangement links TRBV5-6 to TRBJ2-5; perhaps TRBD1 as D (7 bases). Looked up from germline, CDR1 is SGHDT and CDR2 is YYEEEE. The CDR3 spans 16 residues. Trimming removed 6 bases at V and 2 bases at J, with 20 bases between. CDR3 sequence: CASNPPHGGQQETQYF. Here the CDR3 DNA reads TGTGCCAGCAACCCCCCCCACGGGGGACAGCAAGAGACCCAGTACTTC.

The V and J genes are TRBV7-9 and TRBJ2-1; TRBD1 aligns across 8 bases. Germline values: CDR1 SEHNR, CDR2 FQNEAQ (reference sequence). Losses at the gene ends were 5 bases for V and 3 bases for J; bases not matched to a gene: 6. CDR3 length equals 15 residues. CDR3 coding DNA: TGTGCCAGCAGCCCCGTCAGGGGGCACTACAATGAGCAGTTCTTC. This sequence encodes CASSPVRGHYNEQFF.

This clone was counted once. V gene TRBV6-5 combines with J gene TRBJ2-7; TRBD1 aligns across 7 bases. From germline, CDR1 is MNHEY and CDR2 SVGAGI. Trimming at V came to 2 bases and at J to 5 bases, leaving 6 bases not matched to a gene. The CDR3 loop spans 14 amino acids. The CDR3 DNA reads TGTGCCAGCAGTTACCGGACAGGCAATGACGAGCAGTACTTC. The encoded protein is CASSYRTGNDEQYF.

The chain combines TRBV5-1 with TRBJ2-1; possible D gene TRBD1, 5 bases. Germline CDR1 SGHRS, CDR2 YFSETQ. Trimming left V 4 bases short and J 7 bases short, with 15 bases between. The CDR3 has 14 residues. In DNA form, the CDR3 reads TGCGCCAGCAGCGCACCGAATCCAGGGAATGAGCAGTTCTTC. It encodes CASSAPNPGNEQFF.

CDR3 sequence reads: CASIKGAGAGNTIYF. CDR3 in DNA: TGTGCCAGCATCAAAGGGGCAGGGGCTGGAAACACCATATATTTT. The rearrangement joins TRBV6-5 to TRBJ1-3; TRBD1 is a possible D gene (6 bases). V lost 7 bases to trimming and J lost 2 bases, with 15 bases between them. The CDR3 is 15 amino acids. CDR1 and CDR2 (germline): MNHEY, SVGAGI.

The chain links TRBV19 to TRBJ1-5; no definite D call. V lost 5 bases, J lost 1 base, and 9 bases lay in between. The CDR3 is 14 amino acids. Germline V gives CDR1 LNHDA, CDR2 SQIVND (reference sequence). The chain's CDR3 is CASSGGRSNQPQHF. Written as DNA, the CDR3 is TGTGCCAGTAGTGGAGGAAGAAGCAATCAGCCCCAGCATTTT.

This chain connects TRBV7-2 to TRBJ2-3, with 10 bases matching TRBD2. J gave up 8 bases and V 2 bases, and 10 bases lay outside the gene matches. This CDR3 has 16 amino acids. From germline, CDR1 is SGHTA and CDR2 FQGNSA. CDR3 sequence reads: CASSLTPSGRRGTQYF. The CDR3, as DNA: TGTGCCAGCAGCTTAACTCCTAGCGGGAGACGAGGTACGCAGTATTTT.

The chain uses TRBV6-2 or TRBV6-3 and TRBJ1-1; D not resolved. The V gene lost 0 bases and the J gene lost 0 bases, with 17 bases spanning the gap. CDR1 is MNHEY, CDR2 SVGEGT, per germline. CDR3 size: 18 residues. CDR3 amino acids: CASSYSIVTRGMNTEAFF. The CDR3 DNA sequence: TGTGCCAGCAGTTACTCGATTGTCACCCGGGGTATGAACACTGAAGCTTTCTTT.

This clone was detected a few times. The chain uses TRBV30 and TRBJ1-4; possible D gene TRBD1, 6 bases. Germline CDR1 is GTSNPN and CDR2 is SVGIG (reference sequence). The V end lost 5 bases, the J end lost 3 bases, and 10 bases lay between the germline ends. CDR3 length: 13 residues. The DNA of the CDR3 is TGTGCCTGGTACCGACAGGCTAATGAAAAACTGTTTTTT. It specifies CAWYRQANEKLFF.

This chain joins TRBV3-1 (or the pseudogene TRBV3-2) and TRBJ1-1; a possible D gene is TRBD1 (6 bases). Germline-derived CDR1 and CDR2 are LGHDT and YNNKEL (reference sequence). V gave up 3 bases and J gave up 1 base, with 9 bases separating them. The CDR3 is made up of 14 amino acids. The CDR3 spells CASSQLQGNTEAFF. The CDR3 DNA reads as TGTGCCAGCAGCCAGTTACAGGGGAACACTGAAGCTTTCTTT.

The V and J genes are TRBV5-1 and TRBJ2-7; 9 nucleotides align to TRBD2. Looked up from germline, CDR1 is SGHRS and CDR2 is YFSETQ. This CDR3 contains 16 residues. V shed 2 bases and J 3 bases; nucleotides not matched to a gene: 9. CDR3 sequence reads: CASSLSGRSHLYEQYF. The CDR3 DNA is TGCGCCAGCAGCTTAAGCGGGAGGTCTCACCTCTACGAGCAGTACTTC.

The V and J genes are TRBV5-1 and TRBJ2-3; possible D gene TRBD2, 6 bases. Germline lookup yields CDR1 SGHRS and CDR2 YFSETQ. This CDR3 has 17 amino acids. V dropped 0 bases and J dropped 5 bases, with 19 bases sitting between them. CDR3 bases: TGCGCCAGCAGCTTGGTAGGTCTAGCCGGGAGCGGAGATACGCAGTATTTT. Amino acid sequence: CASSLVGLAGSGDTQYF. The entire variable domain, with the rest obtained from reference TRBV5-1 and TRBJ2-3, is as follows: KAGVTQTPRYLIKTRGQQVTLSCSPISGHRSVSWYQQTPGQGLQFLFEYFSETQRNKGNFPGRFSGRQFSNSRSEMNVSTLELGDSALYLCASSLVGLAGSGDTQYFGPGTRLTVL.